Listed here is a single T cell receptor beta chain. Every subset had its genomic DNA shared out evenly among several immunoSEQ plates. Template for every sorted-subset replicate PCR totaled around 200 ng DNA, around 32,000 T cell genomes. Clones were read by immunoSEQ multiplex PCR, and TCRdb kept only the in-frame ones, dropping some. The data contain about 320,000 clones, around 87% of them seen just once; the ten biggest clones take up 15% to 20%. CD8 memory pooled CD45RO+ cells and CCR7-negative CD45RA+ TemRA cells. Trimming removed 6 bases from V and 0 bases from J, with 12 bases in between. Germline V gene lookup returns CDR1 MNHEY and CDR2 SVGAGI. This CDR3 comprises 14 residues. The data stem from a study of shared clonotypes between healthy human individuals.

The genes are TRBV6-5 and TRBJ2-7, with no clear D. The source material was memory CD8+ T cells sorted from blood. Noted subset: CD45RO+ cells pooled with CCR7-negative TemRA cells. This receptor was identified in a man in his late teens or twenties in good health. CDR3 amino acids: CASRLSVGSYEQYF. The CDR3 DNA reads as TGTGCCAGCAGATTGAGCGTTGGCTCCTACGAGCAGTACTTC.